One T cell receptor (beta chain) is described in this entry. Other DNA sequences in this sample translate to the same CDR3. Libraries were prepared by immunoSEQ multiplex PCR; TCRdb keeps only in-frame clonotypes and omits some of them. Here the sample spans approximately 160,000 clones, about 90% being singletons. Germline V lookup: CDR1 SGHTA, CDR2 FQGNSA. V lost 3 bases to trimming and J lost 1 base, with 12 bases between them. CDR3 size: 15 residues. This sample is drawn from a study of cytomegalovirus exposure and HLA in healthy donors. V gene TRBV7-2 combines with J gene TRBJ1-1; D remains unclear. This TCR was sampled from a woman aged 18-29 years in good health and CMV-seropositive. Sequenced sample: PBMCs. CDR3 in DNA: TGTGCCAGCAGCTTGGATAACAGACCGAACACTGAAGCTTTCTTT. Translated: CASSLDNRPNTEAFF.